What follows are 26 T cell receptor beta chains derived from one specimen sequenced in a study of blood T cell repertoires in COVID-19 (dated by TCRdb to 2018 to 2020). The library was obtained by the immunoSEQ multiplex PCR assay. This immuneACCESS table, as held by TCRdb, lists in-frame sequences with V and J called but not all clones. Of the missing ones, under half trace to an unresolved V gene in checked studies; the others have no known cause. The sample table records 300,000 or so clones; approximately 86% of these occur just once. 1% to 1.5% of the sample is in the top ten clones. Sequencing was done on a sample of peripheral blood. These receptors originate from a man in his 70s with acute or convalescent COVID-19.

The J gene is TRBJ1-1, the V gene TRBV6-6; D is perhaps TRBD1 (6 bases). V was clipped by 6 bases and J by 1 base, with 12 bases between them. The germline V gene has CDR1 MNHNY and CDR2 SVGAGI (reference sequence). The CDR3 runs 14 residues. The CDR3 DNA sequence: TGTGCCAGCAGCCGGGCCAGGGGGAACACTGAAGCTTTCTTT. Translating gives CASSRARGNTEAFF.

The chain recombines TRBV10-3 with TRBJ2-7; D is ambiguous. Deletions cut 6 bases from V and 2 bases from J, with 20 bases between. The CDR3 runs 16 residues. CDR1 ENHRY and CDR2 SYGVKD come from the germline V gene. As DNA, the CDR3 is TGTGCCATCAGCGATGCGGTGGCAGCATCTCCCTACGAGCAGTACTTC. Translating gives CAISDAVAASPYEQYF.

J is TRBJ1-1 and V is TRBV29-1, with D possibly matching TRBD1 (5 bases). The CDR3 loop spans 11 amino acids. The V end was cut by 4 bases, the J end by 7 bases, with 10 bases between. The V gene's germline CDR1 is SQVTM and CDR2 ANQGSEA. This CDR3 reads CSVVLTVEAFF. In DNA form, the CDR3 reads TGCAGCGTTGTATTGACAGTTGAAGCTTTCTTT.

J is TRBJ1-2 and V is TRBV2; TRBD1 is a possible D gene (5 bases). V was trimmed by 5 bases and J by 4 bases, leaving 14 bases between them. The germline V gene has CDR1 SNHLY and CDR2 FYNNEI. The CDR3 is 14 residues long. The CDR3 DNA is TGTGCCAGCAGTCCTGACAGAGACTCCTATGGCTACACCTTC. Amino acid sequence: CASSPDRDSYGYTF.

This chain links TRBV19 with TRBJ1-2, with D possibly matching TRBD1 (6 bases). In germline, CDR1 is LNHDA, CDR2 SQIVND (reference sequence). Trimming left V 4 bases short and J 5 bases short, with 17 bases between. The CDR3 loop spans 15 amino acids. The CDR3 DNA reads as TGTGCCAGTAGTACTGATAACAGGGAAGGGTATGGCTACACCTTC. Residues: CASSTDNREGYGYTF.

CDR3 DNA: TGCAGCGTTCAAAAGACAGGCATTGAAAAACTGTTTTTT. This encodes CSVQKTGIEKLFF. V usage is TRBV29-1 and J usage is TRBJ1-4, with TRBD1 as a possible D gene (6 bases). The V gene lost 5 bases and the J gene lost 7 bases, with 14 bases spanning the gap. CDR3 size: 13 residues. Germline loops: CDR1 SQVTM, CDR2 ANQGSEA.

The chain has TRBV5-1 and TRBJ1-1; TRBD1 agrees at 7 bases. Germline CDR1 SGHRS, CDR2 YFSETQ. With V trimmed by 6 bases and J by 3 bases, 11 bases remained unmatched. This CDR3 spans 15 amino acids. CDR3 bases: TGCGCCAGCAACTGGGGGCAGGGGGATTACACTGAAGCTTTCTTT. It encodes CASNWGQGDYTEAFF.

The genes are TRBV19 and TRBJ1-3; perhaps TRBD1 as D (6 bases). Germline values: CDR1 LNHDA, CDR2 SQIVND (reference sequence). V was cut by 9 bases and J by 1 base, with 16 bases left in between. The CDR3 runs 15 residues. The CDR3 nucleotides are TGTGCCAGCTCGTCCGACAGGCGATCTGGAAACACCATATATTTT. Translated: CASSSDRRSGNTIYF.

CDR3 nucleotide sequence: TGTGCCAGCAGCCCGACAGAGTACCAAGAGACCCAGTACTTC. This translates into CASSPTEYQETQYF. The chain uses TRBV11-2 and TRBJ2-5, with D tentatively TRBD1 (5 bases). This CDR3 has 14 amino acids. Per germline, CDR1 SGHAT and CDR2 FQNNGV. V was cut by 5 bases and J by 0 bases, with 10 bases left in between. Full variable domain (outside the CDR3, taken from reference TRBV11-2 and TRBJ2-5): EAGVAQSPRYKIIEKRQSVAFWCNPISGHATLYWYQQILGQGPKLLIQFQNNGVVDDSQLPKDRFSAERLKGVDSTLKIQPAKLEDSAVYLCASSPTEYQETQYFGPGTRLLVL.

V usage is TRBV18 and J usage is TRBJ2-1, with 7 bases fitting TRBD2. Germline lookup yields CDR1 KGHSH and CDR2 LQKENI. V lost 6 bases and J lost 4; bases outside the gene matches: 12. CDR3 length: 16 amino acids. The CDR3 DNA follows: TGTGCCAGCTCTACGGGGGGAGGACTGAGATACAATGAGCAGTTCTTC. Protein: CASSTGGGLRYNEQFF.

This clone was recorded a few times. V and J are TRBV7-9 and TRBJ2-4; 9 bases match TRBD2. Per germline, CDR1 SEHNR and CDR2 FQNEAQ (reference sequence). The junction had 5 bases not matched to a gene; V was cut back by 6 bases and J by 8 bases. The CDR3 runs to 13 residues. CDR3 loop: CASRRTSEYIQYF. As DNA, the CDR3 is TGTGCCAGCAGAAGGACTAGCGAATACATTCAGTACTTC.

The chain employs TRBV10-1 and TRBJ2-7; 10 bases are a match to TRBD2. J lost 4 bases, V lost 0 bases, and 6 bases had no gene match. Germline-derived CDR1 and CDR2 are WNHNN and SYGVQD (reference sequence). This CDR3 has 16 amino acids. The CDR3 here is CASSESSSGSSYEQYF. The CDR3 DNA reads TGCGCCAGCAGTGAGTCGTCTAGCGGGAGTTCTTACGAGCAGTACTTC.

The chain is built from TRBV7-2 and TRBJ1-5; D is undetermined. CDR1 is SGHTA, CDR2 FQGNSA, per germline. Trimming took off 3 bases at V and 0 bases at J, with 3 bases between the two ends. The CDR3 consists of 13 residues. The CDR3 sequence: CASSFYSNQPQHF. The CDR3 DNA reads as TGTGCCAGCAGCTTCTATAGCAATCAGCCCCAGCATTTT.

The CDR3 DNA sequence: TGTGCCAGCAGCGTCACGGCGGGAGGGGGGTCCTACAATGAGCAGTTCTTC. Protein sequence: CASSVTAGGGSYNEQFF. The chain carries TRBV9 and TRBJ2-1; 9 positions agree with TRBD2. Losses at the gene ends were 2 bases for V and 1 base for J; bases not matched to a gene: 7. The germline V gene has CDR1 SGDLS and CDR2 YYNGEE. The length of the CDR3 is 17 residues.

The CDR3 sequence is CAISPGSGETDTQYF. CDR3 DNA: TGTGCCATCAGCCCCGGATCGGGGGAAACAGATACGCAGTATTTT. The chain links TRBV10-3 to TRBJ2-3; D may be TRBD2 (6 bases). The CDR3 totals 15 residues. Germline CDR1 is ENHRY and CDR2 is SYGVKD. V was shortened by 6 bases and J by 3 bases, with 16 bases between the two germline ends.

V usage is TRBV3-1 (or the pseudogene TRBV3-2) and J usage is TRBJ1-3; D possibly corresponds to TRBD1 (6 bases). From germline, CDR1 is LGHDT and CDR2 YNNKEL (reference sequence). CDR3 length equals 12 residues. Between the trimmed V and J ends, which lost 6 bases and 10 bases, there was a span of 13 bases. CDR3 in amino acids: CASSVPGETIYF. The CDR3 nucleotides read TGTGCCAGCAGTGTACCAGGGGAAACCATATATTTT.

The chain joins TRBV24-1 to TRBJ2-7, with 7 bases that match TRBD2. With 4 bases clipped from V and 0 bases from J, the junction kept 5 bases outside the gene matches. The V gene's germline CDR1 is KGHDR and CDR2 SFDVKD. CDR3 length: 15 residues. The CDR3 DNA reads TGTGCCACCAGTGACCCCCGGGAGGCCTCCTACGAGCAGTACTTC. It translates to CATSDPREASYEQYF.

The count of this clone is one. Other DNA sequences in the same sample also yield this CDR3. This sequence joins TRBV6-5 and TRBJ1-3, with unresolved D. Germline V CDR1 and CDR2: MNHEY, SVGAGI. Trimming left V 5 bases short and J 1 base short, with 9 bases between. This CDR3 region has 14 residues. This chain's CDR3 is CASSPQTSGNTIYF. The CDR3 DNA is TGTGCCAGCAGTCCGCAGACTTCTGGAAACACCATATATTTT.

J is TRBJ1-1 and V is TRBV10-3, with a tentative D call TRBD1 (6 bases). The ends were cut back, 10 bases at V and 6 bases at J, with 21 bases in the middle. Germline CDR1 and CDR2: ENHRY and SYGVKD. The CDR3 length is 14 residues. The CDR3 DNA is TGTGCCACCATGCTGGGGGCGCAAAGGGCTGAAGCTTTCTTT. It codes for CATMLGAQRAEAFF.

The V gene is TRBV6-2 or TRBV6-3, the J gene TRBJ2-3, with D perhaps TRBD1 (6 bases). The germline V gene encodes CDR1 MNHEY and CDR2 SVGEGT. V was shortened by 0 bases and J by 1 base, with 8 bases between the two germline ends. The CDR3 spans 15 residues. The CDR3 DNA reads TGTGCCAGCAGTTACTCGAGACAGGGCACAGATACGCAGTATTTT. Its translation: CASSYSRQGTDTQYF.

V gene TRBV4-3 combines with J gene TRBJ2-1, with D possibly being TRBD2 (6 bases). V shed 0 bases and J shed 4 bases, with 13 bases lying between them. CDR1 and CDR2 from the germline V gene are LGHNA and YSLEER. This CDR3 contains 16 residues. The CDR3 is CASSQEGTEFYNEQFF. CDR3 nucleotide sequence: TGCGCCAGCAGCCAAGAGGGGACTGAGTTTTACAATGAGCAGTTCTTC.

CDR3 sequence: CASSSTGVADTQYF. The CDR3 DNA reads as TGTGCCAGCAGCTCGACAGGGGTCGCAGATACGCAGTATTTT. V and J are TRBV7-2 and TRBJ2-3; TRBD1 matches at 8 bases. The germline CDR1 and CDR2 sequences are SGHTA and FQGNSA. After removal of 4 bases from V and 4 bases from J, the junction contained 4 bases not matched to a gene. The CDR3 is 14 residues long.

In its sample, this clone was seen once. V and J are TRBV7-9 and TRBJ2-2; maybe TRBD2 (6 bases). The germline gives CDR1 SEHNR, CDR2 FQNEAQ (reference sequence). CDR3 length: 12 residues. V shed 3 bases and J shed 10 bases, with 9 bases lying between them. The CDR3 spells CASSFRGMELFF. CDR3 sequence (DNA): TGTGCCAGCAGCTTCCGGGGGATGGAGCTGTTTTTT.

The chain uses TRBV7-2 and TRBJ1-6; TRBD1 matches 7 bases. The trim removed 5 bases at V and 6 bases at J, leaving 19 bases unmatched. CDR1 SGHTA and CDR2 FQGNSA come from the germline V gene. CDR3 length: 19 amino acids. The CDR3 spells CASSKRAAGGGGPNSPLHF. In DNA, the CDR3 is TGTGCCAGCAGCAAGCGGGCGGCAGGGGGTGGAGGTCCTAATTCACCCCTCCACTTT.

The chain has TRBV6-6 and TRBJ1-1; TRBD1 aligns across 10 bases. The CDR3 covers 16 residues. The trim removed 0 bases at V and 3 bases at J, leaving 4 bases unmatched. CDR1 is MNHNY, CDR2 SVGAGI, per germline (reference sequence). The CDR3 sequence: CASSYSRDRGYTEAFF. DNA of the CDR3: TGTGCCAGCAGTTACTCGAGGGACAGGGGATACACTGAAGCTTTCTTT.

The chain recombines TRBV29-1 with TRBJ2-1, with 12 bases that match TRBD1. The V and J ends lost 1 base and 5 bases, in that order; junction bases with no gene match: 6. CDR1 is SQVTM, CDR2 ANQGSEA, per germline. CDR3 length equals 16 residues. CDR3 sequence (DNA): TGCAGCGTTGAAGCCCCGGGACAGGGGGCGAACAATGAGCAGTTCTTC. This sequence encodes CSVEAPGQGANNEQFF.